A selection of T cell receptor beta chains follows, all from one sample in a study of T cell responses to AZD1222 COVID-19 vaccine. Profiling relied on immunoSEQ multiplex PCR, and the TCRdb table lists in-frame clones only, not all of them. The sample contains some 86,000 clones, 70% to 85% of which appear only once. The sequenced sample was peripheral blood, obtained on day 0 of AZD1222 vaccination. The receptors stem from an adult in good health. Both conserved end residues are part of each CDR3. D genes are given only for firm matches. Clone size appears in some rows only: once, few, many, or a class for an expanded clone.

j_gene | abundance | v_gene | d_gene | CDR3nt | CDR3aa
TRBJ1-3 | - | TRBV10-2 | - | TGCGCCAGCAGTGAGCAAGGTGGAAACACCATATATTTT | CASSEQGGNTIYF
TRBJ2-7 | - | TRBV10-3 | - | TGTGCCATCGCGGGAACGGGCGAGCAGTACTTC | CAIAGTGEQYF
TRBJ1-5 | - | TRBV7-7 | TRBD1 | TGTGCCAGCAGCTTAGAGTGGGACAGGGGTCATAGCAATCAGCCCCAGCATTTT | CASSLEWDRGHSNQPQHF
TRBJ2-2 | - | TRBV18 | - | TGTGCCAGCTCACCAATACTGAGTAACACCGGGGAGCTGTTTTTT | CASSPILSNTGELFF
TRBJ1-6 | - | TRBV5-6 | TRBD1 | TGTGCCAGCGGACGGACAGGCATCAATTCACCCCTCCACTTT | CASGRTGINSPLHF
TRBJ2-1 | - | TRBV27 | TRBD2 | TGTGCCAGCACCCCACTAGCGGGGAACAATGAGCAGTTCTTC | CASTPLAGNNEQFF
TRBJ1-2 | - | TRBV15 | TRBD1 | TGTGCCACCAGCAGAGCAGGGGGCCCCAACTATGGCTACACCTTC | CATSRAGGPNYGYTF
TRBJ1-1 | - | TRBV2 | - | TGTGCCAGCAGTGGGGGGTGGAGCACTGAAGCTTTCTTT | CASSGGWSTEAFF
TRBJ1-5 | - | TRBV6-5 | - | TGTGCCAGCAGTTACTCGGCCAATCAGCCCCAGCATTTT | CASSYSANQPQHF
TRBJ2-5 | - | TRBV7-9 | - | TGTGCCAGCAGCTTGGGTCTCCTCCAAGAGACCCAGTACTTC | CASSLGLLQETQYF
TRBJ2-7 | - | TRBV28 | TRBD1 | TGTGCCAGCAGTTTATTGCAGGGGGCCTACGAGCAGTACTTC | CASSLLQGAYEQYF
TRBJ2-6 | - | TRBV27 | TRBD1 | TGTGCCAGCAGTCCTCGACAGGGTCGCTCTGGGGCCAACGTCCTGACTTTC | CASSPRQGRSGANVLTF
TRBJ2-7 | - | TRBV11-3 | TRBD1 | TGTGCCAGCAGCTTAGGGATGACAGGGGAGACGGACGAGCAGTACTTC | CASSLGMTGETDEQYF
TRBJ1-5 | - | TRBV30 | TRBD1 | TGTGCCTGGAGTGTCCGGGACAGGGGTCAGCCCCAGCATTTT | CAWSVRDRGQPQHF
TRBJ2-2 | - | TRBV30 | - | TGTGCCTGGAGTGACGGAAGACGCCGGAACACCGGGGAGCTGTTTTTT | CAWSDGRRRNTGELFF
TRBJ1-2 | - | TRBV23-1 | - | TGCGCCAGCAGTCGAAGTTCGGCTAACTATGGCTACACCTTC | CASSRSSANYGYTF
TRBJ2-3 | once | TRBV3-1/TRBV3-2 | - | TGTGCCAGCAGCCAAGCGGTGATAGATACGCAGTATTTT | CASSQAVIDTQYF
TRBJ2-3 | few | TRBV4-1 | - | TGCGCCAGCAGCCAACCCGGAACGCAGTATTTT | CASSQPGTQYF
TRBJ2-7 | - | TRBV27 | - | TGTGCCAGCAGTTTATGGCAGGGGTACTACGAGCAGTACTTC | CASSLWQGYYEQYF
TRBJ1-6 | few | TRBV28 | - | TGTGCCAGCAGTCCCGTCTTGGGGGGGTCACCCCTCCACTTT | CASSPVLGGSPLHF
TRBJ2-3 | once | TRBV29-1 | - | TGCAGCGTGGGAGGGGGAACAGATACGCAGTATTTT | CSVGGGTDTQYF
TRBJ1-1 | - | TRBV6-5 | - | TGTGCCAGCAGTTACAACAGGGAATCGAACACTGAAGCTTTCTTT | CASSYNRESNTEAFF
TRBJ1-6 | - | TRBV9 | - | TGTGCCAGCAGCGCCCTCCCCCAGGAGGGTTCACCCCTCCACTTT | CASSALPQEGSPLHF
TRBJ1-2 | few | TRBV10-1 | TRBD1 | TGCGCCAGCAGCGCCGGGACAGGGGTACTTGGCTACACCTTC | CASSAGTGVLGYTF
TRBJ1-4 | - | TRBV7-9 | - | TGTGCCAGCAGACAAGGGATGACTAATGAAAAACTGTTTTTT | CASRQGMTNEKLFF
TRBJ1-3 | - | TRBV3-1/TRBV3-2 | - | TGTGCCAGCAGCCCCAGGGGAGAAAGAAACACCATATATTTT | CASSPRGERNTIYF
TRBJ1-4 | - | TRBV5-1 | - | TGCGCCAGCAGCTTGGGGGTTGAAAAACTGTTTTTT | CASSLGVEKLFF
TRBJ2-3 | - | TRBV15 | - | TGTGCCACCAGCAGGGACGGCTTGGACACAGATACGCAGTATTTT | CATSRDGLDTDTQYF
TRBJ2-1 | - | TRBV10-3 | TRBD2 | TGTGCCATCAGAATAGCGGGAGGGCCTCAGAATGAGCAGTTCTTC | CAIRIAGGPQNEQFF
TRBJ2-5 | - | TRBV7-8 | TRBD2 | TGTGCCAGCAGCCAAGGACTAGCGGGAGCAGAGACCCAGTACTTC | CASSQGLAGAETQYF
TRBJ2-1 | - | TRBV7-9 | - | TGTGCCAGCAGCGCCGGGGCCTACAATGAGCAGTTCTTC | CASSAGAYNEQFF
TRBJ2-1 | many | TRBV7-2 | TRBD2 | TGTGCCAGCAGCCCTGGGACTAGCGCTTACAATGAGCAGTTCTTC | CASSPGTSAYNEQFF
TRBJ1-5 | - | TRBV5-1 | - | TGCGCCAGCAGCTCCGATAGCAATCAGCCCCAGCATTTT | CASSSDSNQPQHF
TRBJ1-1 | - | TRBV10-3 | - | TGTGCCATCAGTCCTCAGCTTCTGAGCACTGAAGCTTTCTTT | CAISPQLLSTEAFF
TRBJ2-2 | - | TRBV6-5 | - | TGTGCCAGCAGTCCAGCCAGCAACACCGGGGAGCTGTTTTTT | CASSPASNTGELFF
TRBJ1-5 | once | TRBV15 | TRBD1 | TGTGCCACCAGCACAAAACAGGGGGTTTATCAGCCCCAGCATTTT | CATSTKQGVYQPQHF
TRBJ2-1 | once | TRBV7-2 | - | TGTGCCAGCAGGAGATTCGAGGGGAATGAGCAGTTCTTC | CASRRFEGNEQFF
TRBJ1-2 | - | TRBV29-1 | - | TGCAGCGTTGACTACGGGGACTATGGCTACACCTTC | CSVDYGDYGYTF
TRBJ2-2 | - | TRBV7-8 | TRBD2 | TGTGCCAGCAGCTTAATTCCAGCGGGAAACACCGGGGAGCTGTTTTTT | CASSLIPAGNTGELFF